What follows are 25 T cell receptor beta chains derived from one specimen sequenced in a study of identical twins. TCRdb passed the 5' RACE reads through MiXCR, listing each CDR3 protein once. The sample lists 200,000 to 250,000 distinct CDR3 sequences; 7.5% were seen once. These data also featured in a second study, about yellow fever vaccine responses in identical twins.

The sample taken for sequencing was memory (CD45RO+) T cells sorted from blood. All receptors come from a woman younger than 35 in good health.

This clonotype was seen many times. V gene TRBV4-2 combines with J gene TRBJ1-3; 8 nucleotides match TRBD1. Germline assignment: CDR1 LGHNA and CDR2 YNFKEQ. This CDR3 contains 16 residues. J gave up 1 base and V 0 bases, and 2 bases lay outside the gene matches. CDR3 sequence: CASSQETGGSGNTIYF. The CDR3 DNA is TGTGCCAGCAGCCAAGAAACAGGGGGTTCTGGAAACACCATATATTTT.

V usage is TRBV7-8 and J usage is TRBJ2-1; TRBD1 aligns across 10 bases. The CDR3 is made up of 18 amino acids. Germline V lookup: CDR1 SGHVS, CDR2 FQNEAQ. J gave up 4 bases and V 4 bases, and 13 bases lay outside the gene matches. CDR3 coding DNA: TGTGCCAGCAGCTCGAAGACTTTGGACAGGGGGAGGTACAATGAGCAGTTCTTC. Its translation is CASSSKTLDRGRYNEQFF.

For the CDR3, the DNA is TGTGCCAGCAGCCAAGACTACAGCTCCTACGAGCAGTACTTC. It encodes CASSQDYSSYEQYF. The chain employs TRBV3-1 and TRBJ2-7; no clear D gene. Looked up from germline, CDR1 is LGHDT and CDR2 is YNNKEL (reference sequence). The CDR3 has 14 amino acids. Trimming cost V 0 bases and J 0 bases, with 6 bases left between them.

This clonotype showed up just a few times. V is TRBV5-1 and J is TRBJ2-6, with D possibly called TRBD1 or TRBD2 (5 bases each). The V and J ends lost 5 bases and 4 bases respectively, with 19 bases between them. The CDR3 covers 17 residues. Per the germline V gene, CDR1 is SGHRS and CDR2 is YFSETQ. The CDR3 bases are TGCGCCAGCAGTAGGGACGGATCTACAGGCGGGGCCAACGTCCTGACTTTC. The encoded protein is CASSRDGSTGGANVLTF. The variable domain in full, completed from reference TRBV5-1 and TRBJ2-6, reads KAGVTQTPRYLIKTRGQQVTLSCSPISGHRSVSWYQQTPGQGLQFLFEYFSETQRNKGNFPGRFSGRQFSNSRSEMNVSTLELGDSALYLCASSRDGSTGGANVLTFGAGSRLTVL.

This clonotype appeared many times. The chain links TRBV5-6 to TRBJ2-1; the D gene is possibly TRBD2 (6 bases). V dropped 3 bases and J dropped 4 bases, with 14 bases sitting between them. Germline CDR1 SGHDT, CDR2 YYEEEE. CDR3 length equals 15 residues. The CDR3 sequence is CASSYMGAGYNEQFF. The CDR3 nucleotides are TGTGCCAGCAGCTACATGGGCGCGGGGTACAATGAGCAGTTCTTC.

This clonotype was counted ten times or more. The V gene is TRBV27, the J gene TRBJ1-5; a weak D match, TRBD1 (6 bases). Germline lookup yields CDR1 MNHEY and CDR2 SMNVEV (reference sequence). The V gene lost 8 bases and the J gene lost 3 bases, with 11 bases spanning the gap. This CDR3 is 13 amino acids long. The CDR3 reads CASGDTYNQPQHF. CDR3 nucleotides: TGTGCCAGCGGGGACACGTACAATCAGCCCCAGCATTTT.

The chain is built from TRBV6-1 and TRBJ2-2, with 10 bases fitting TRBD2. The J segment lost 8 bases and the V segment lost 2 bases, leaving 2 bases of the junction unmatched. This CDR3 region has 14 residues. Germline V lookup: CDR1 MNHNS, CDR2 SASEGT. The CDR3 DNA reads as TGTGCCAGCAGTGAACTAGCGGGAGCAGGGGAGCTGTTTTTT. This codes for CASSELAGAGELFF.

The chain has TRBV19 and TRBJ1-4, with 8 bases lining up with TRBD1. Per germline, CDR1 LNHDA and CDR2 SQIVND (reference sequence). V shed 5 bases and J 6 bases; nucleotides not matched to a gene: 5. CDR3 length equals 14 residues. The CDR3 nucleotides are TGTGCCAGTAGTTCGACAGGGGTGGATGAAAAACTGTTTTTT. This translates into CASSSTGVDEKLFF.

The table lists this clonotype with a few counts. The gene calls are TRBV5-6 and TRBJ2-7, with D perhaps matching TRBD2 (6 bases). The V and J ends lost 2 bases and 0 bases respectively, with 15 bases between them. The CDR3 sequence is 16 residues long. Germline CDR1 SGHDT, CDR2 YYEEEE. CDR3 DNA sequence: TGTGCCAGCAGCTTACCCACCTTAGCGGACTCCTACGAGCAGTACTTC. Its translation is CASSLPTLADSYEQYF.

This clonotype was counted a few times. V is TRBV20-1 and J is TRBJ1-3; unclear D gene. Per the germline V gene, CDR1 is DFQATT and CDR2 is SNEGSKA (reference sequence). Trimming took 0 bases from V and 0 from J, leaving 6 bases between them. The CDR3 is 14 residues long. The CDR3 region is CSARDHNSGNTIYF. The CDR3 coding sequence is TGCAGTGCTAGAGATCACAACTCTGGAAACACCATATATTTT.

Many counts were recorded for this clonotype. This chain joins TRBV20-1 and TRBJ2-7; TRBD1 aligns across 10 bases. Germline CDR1 DFQATT, CDR2 SNEGSKA (reference sequence). This CDR3 has 14 residues. Trimming cost V 6 bases and J 3 bases; bases outside gene matches: 8. The CDR3 region is CSAAGGQGIYEQYF. DNA of the CDR3: TGCAGTGCCGCGGGGGGACAGGGGATCTACGAGCAGTACTTC.

CDR3 nucleotides: TGCGCCAGCAGCTTGGCCGCGACAGGGGGTGGAGAGACCCAGTACTTC. Translating gives CASSLAATGGGETQYF. The rearrangement links TRBV5-1 to TRBJ2-5; 9 bases match TRBD1. The CDR3 runs 16 residues. Germline V gives CDR1 SGHRS, CDR2 YFSETQ. The V gene end was trimmed by 0 bases and the J gene end by 4 bases; junction bases not matched to a gene: 7.

The J gene is TRBJ2-3, the V gene TRBV2, with TRBD2 matching 10 bases. In germline, CDR1 is SNHLY, CDR2 FYNNEI. This CDR3 spans 14 amino acids. V shed 8 bases, J shed 2 bases, and the junction held 4 bases outside the gene matches. CDR3 region: CASGAGGTTDTQYF. In nucleotides, the CDR3 is TGTGCCAGCGGAGCGGGGGGGACCACAGATACGCAGTATTTT.

The V and J genes are TRBV6-1 and TRBJ1-5, with no clear D. Germline V lookup: CDR1 MNHNS, CDR2 SASEGT. CDR3 length: 15 amino acids. Trimming left V 6 bases short and J 0 bases short, with 12 bases between. The CDR3 sequence is CASRRIQSSNQPQHF. In DNA, the CDR3 is TGTGCCAGCAGAAGAATACAGAGTAGCAATCAGCCCCAGCATTTT.

This clonotype was seen at least ten times. The chain recombines TRBV6-1 with TRBJ2-6; maybe TRBD1 (6 bases). The CDR3 runs to 17 residues. Germline V gives CDR1 MNHNS, CDR2 SASEGT. The germline V and J ends were trimmed by 7 bases and 0 bases, with 16 bases remaining between them. The chain's CDR3 is CASTRDNTFSGANVLTF. The CDR3 bases are TGTGCCAGCACCCGGGACAACACGTTCTCTGGGGCCAACGTCCTGACTTTC.

V usage is TRBV5-1 and J usage is TRBJ1-1; no definite D call. The V gene lost 4 bases and the J gene lost 6 bases, with 16 bases spanning the gap. Germline V CDR1 and CDR2: SGHRS, YFSETQ. CDR3 length: 14 residues. The CDR3 reads CASSPDSVGAEAFF. The CDR3 DNA is TGCGCCAGCAGCCCCGATTCTGTAGGCGCTGAAGCTTTCTTT. Filled out from reference TRBV5-1 and TRBJ1-1, the complete variable domain reads KAGVTQTPRYLIKTRGQQVTLSCSPISGHRSVSWYQQTPGQGLQFLFEYFSETQRNKGNFPGRFSGRQFSNSRSEMNVSTLELGDSALYLCASSPDSVGAEAFFGQGTRLTVV.

The chain employs TRBV27 and TRBJ2-2; D unclear. This CDR3 is built from 14 residues. V was cut by 6 bases and J by 6 bases, with 14 bases left in between. Germline V gene data show CDR1 as MNHEY and CDR2 as SMNVEV (reference sequence). The CDR3: CASRPLLVPGELFF. The CDR3 coding sequence is TGTGCCAGCAGACCTCTCTTAGTCCCCGGGGAGCTGTTTTTT.

Here the CDR3 DNA reads TGTGCCAGCAGGGGTAGGCTAGCGGGAGGGCGGTCCTACAATGAGCAGTTCTTC. As protein: CASRGRLAGGRSYNEQFF. This sequence joins TRBV11-2 and TRBJ2-1; the match to TRBD2 covers 12 bases. After removal of 6 bases from V and 1 base from J, the junction contained 10 bases not matched to a gene. In germline, CDR1 is SGHAT, CDR2 FQNNGV. The CDR3 extends over 18 amino acids.

This clonotype was seen a handful of times. CDR3 loop: CASSRDRGSTDTQYF. The DNA of the CDR3 is TGTGCCAGTTCTCGGGACAGGGGAAGCACAGATACGCAGTATTTT. The J gene is TRBJ2-3, the V gene TRBV2; 10 bases are shared with TRBD1. CDR1 SNHLY and CDR2 FYNNEI come from the germline V gene. The CDR3 is 15 residues long. With 9 bases clipped from V and 0 bases from J, the junction kept 6 bases outside the gene matches.

This clonotype was found a few times. The rearrangement joins TRBV18 to TRBJ2-4, with D possibly matching TRBD1 (7 bases). Germline CDR1 KGHSH, CDR2 LQKENI. The CDR3 has 14 amino acids. Trimming left V 3 bases short and J 7 bases short, with 13 bases between. CDR3 sequence reads: CASSPGQAGNIQYF. In nucleotides, the CDR3 is TGTGCCAGCTCACCCGGACAGGCGGGGAACATTCAGTACTTC.

This clonotype was observed once. The chain recombines TRBV7-3 with TRBJ2-1; 7 nucleotides align to TRBD2. V shed 5 bases, J shed 7 bases, and the junction held 5 bases outside the gene matches. The CDR3 covers 13 residues. Germline V lookup: CDR1 SGHTA, CDR2 FQGTGA. The CDR3 loop reads CASSPAGGNEQFF. The DNA of the CDR3 is TGTGCCAGCAGCCCCGCCGGGGGGAATGAGCAGTTCTTC.

The DNA for the CDR3 is TGTGCCAGCAGCCCCGGGCTCATCTGGGAGCTGTTTTTT. Encoded protein: CASSPGLIWELFF. V gene TRBV25-1 combines with J gene TRBJ2-2; D gene unclear. The CDR3 length is 13 residues. CDR1 is MGHDK, CDR2 SYGVNS, per germline. V lost 6 bases to trimming and J lost 9 bases, with 14 bases between them. Full variable domain (rest looked up from reference TRBV25-1 and TRBJ2-2): EADIYQTPRYLVIGTGKKITLECSQTMGHDKMYWYQQDPGMELHLIHYSYGVNSTEKGDLSSESTVSRIRTEHFPLTLESARPSHTSQYLCASSPGLIWELFFGEGSRLTVL.

The chain combines TRBV7-2 with TRBJ2-5; 7 bases are shared with TRBD1. CDR1 and CDR2 (germline): SGHTA, FQGNSA. V dropped 1 base and J dropped 0; count of bases not matched to a gene: 2. This CDR3 has 15 residues. The CDR3 sequence: CASSLVGTDQETQYF. The CDR3 bases are TGTGCCAGCAGCTTAGTTGGGACAGACCAAGAGACCCAGTACTTC.

In this sample, this clonotype turned up a few times. J is TRBJ2-1 and V is TRBV7-8; 10 bases line up with TRBD2. J gave up 10 bases and V 1 base, and 7 bases lay outside the gene matches. This CDR3 is 15 amino acids long. Germline-derived CDR1 and CDR2 are SGHVS and FQNEAQ. The CDR3 DNA sequence: TGTGCCAGCAGCTTAGTTCTAGCGGGAGCTGGAGAGCAGTTCTTC. This gives the protein CASSLVLAGAGEQFF.

As regards this clonotype: One junction end does not reproduce the germline sequence, and a read error may be involved. The chain uses TRBV7-2 and TRBJ2-3; D may be TRBD2 (6 bases). CDR3 length: 13 amino acids. From germline, CDR1 is SGHTA and CDR2 FQGNSA. The CDR3 here is CASRLGGVDTQYF. The DNA of the CDR3 is TGTGCCAGCCGCTTGGGAGGAGTAGATACGCAGTATTTT.